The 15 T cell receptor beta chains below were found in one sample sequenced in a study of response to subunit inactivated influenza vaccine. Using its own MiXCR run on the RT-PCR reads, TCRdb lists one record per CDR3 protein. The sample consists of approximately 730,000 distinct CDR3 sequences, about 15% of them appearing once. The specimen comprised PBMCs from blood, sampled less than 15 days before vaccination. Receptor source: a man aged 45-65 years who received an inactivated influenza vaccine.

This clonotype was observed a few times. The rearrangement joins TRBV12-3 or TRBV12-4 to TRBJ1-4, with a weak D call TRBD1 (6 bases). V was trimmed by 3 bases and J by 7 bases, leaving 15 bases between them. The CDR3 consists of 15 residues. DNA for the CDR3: TGTGCCAGCAGTTTGTTCGGGGGCCGTGGTGAAAAACTGTTTTTT. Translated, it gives CASSLFGGRGEKLFF.

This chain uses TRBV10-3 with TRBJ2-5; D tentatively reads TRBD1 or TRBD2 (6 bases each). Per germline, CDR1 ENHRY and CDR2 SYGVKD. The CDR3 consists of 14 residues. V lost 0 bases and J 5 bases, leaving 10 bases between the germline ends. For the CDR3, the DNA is TGTGCCATCAGTGAGTCGACGGGGGCCGAGACCCAGTACTTC. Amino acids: CAISESTGAETQYF.

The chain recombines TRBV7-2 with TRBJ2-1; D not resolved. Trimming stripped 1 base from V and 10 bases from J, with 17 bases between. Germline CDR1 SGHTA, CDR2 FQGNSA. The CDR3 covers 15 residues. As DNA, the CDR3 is TGTGCCAGCAGCTTAGTGATAGACTTTTTGGTCGAGCAGTTCTTC. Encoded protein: CASSLVIDFLVEQFF.

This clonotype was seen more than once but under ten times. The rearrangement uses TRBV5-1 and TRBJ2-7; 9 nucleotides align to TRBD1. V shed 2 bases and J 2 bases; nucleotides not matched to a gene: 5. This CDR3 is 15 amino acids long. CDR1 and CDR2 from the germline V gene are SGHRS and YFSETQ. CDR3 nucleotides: TGCGCCAGCAGCTTCGGACAGGGGAGGCCCTACGAGCAGTACTTC. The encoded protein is CASSFGQGRPYEQYF.

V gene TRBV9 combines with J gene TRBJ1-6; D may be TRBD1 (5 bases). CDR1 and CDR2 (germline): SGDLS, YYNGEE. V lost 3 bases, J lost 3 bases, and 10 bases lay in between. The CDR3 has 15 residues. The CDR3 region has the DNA TGTGCCAGCAGCGGCCTCAGGGACTATAATTCACCCCTCCACTTT. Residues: CASSGLRDYNSPLHF.

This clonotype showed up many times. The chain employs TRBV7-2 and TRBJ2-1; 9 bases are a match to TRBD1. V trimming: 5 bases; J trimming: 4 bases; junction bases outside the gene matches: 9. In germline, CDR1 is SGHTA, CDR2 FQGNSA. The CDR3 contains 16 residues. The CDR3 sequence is CASSPRGTGMYNEQFF. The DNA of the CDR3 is TGTGCCAGCAGCCCCCGGGGGACAGGGATGTACAATGAGCAGTTCTTC.

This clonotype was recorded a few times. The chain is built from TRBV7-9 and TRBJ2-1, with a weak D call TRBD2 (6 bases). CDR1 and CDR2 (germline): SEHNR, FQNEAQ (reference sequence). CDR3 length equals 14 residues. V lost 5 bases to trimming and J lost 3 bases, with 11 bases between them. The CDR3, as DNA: TGTGCCAGCAGCCCTGAGACTAGCTACAATGAGCAGTTCTTC. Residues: CASSPETSYNEQFF.

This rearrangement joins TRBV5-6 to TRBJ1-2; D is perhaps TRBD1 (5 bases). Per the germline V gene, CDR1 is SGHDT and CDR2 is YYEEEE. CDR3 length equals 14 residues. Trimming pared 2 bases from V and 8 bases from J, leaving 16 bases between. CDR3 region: CASSFRSGVGGYTF. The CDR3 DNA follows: TGTGCCAGCAGCTTTCGCTCGGGGGTCGGGGGCTACACCTTC.

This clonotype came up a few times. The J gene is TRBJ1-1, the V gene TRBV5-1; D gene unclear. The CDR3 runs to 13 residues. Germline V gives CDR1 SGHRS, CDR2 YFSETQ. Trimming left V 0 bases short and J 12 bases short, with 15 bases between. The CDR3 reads CASSLAVGRETFF. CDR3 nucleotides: TGCGCCAGCAGCTTGGCGGTGGGGAGGGAAACTTTCTTT.

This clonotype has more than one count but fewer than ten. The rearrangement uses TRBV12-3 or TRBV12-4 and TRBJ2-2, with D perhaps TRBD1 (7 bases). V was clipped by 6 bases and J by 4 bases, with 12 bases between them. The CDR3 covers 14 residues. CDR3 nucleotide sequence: TGTGCCAGCAGGGGGGGACAGATCACCGGGGAGCTGTTTTTT. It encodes CASRGGQITGELFF.

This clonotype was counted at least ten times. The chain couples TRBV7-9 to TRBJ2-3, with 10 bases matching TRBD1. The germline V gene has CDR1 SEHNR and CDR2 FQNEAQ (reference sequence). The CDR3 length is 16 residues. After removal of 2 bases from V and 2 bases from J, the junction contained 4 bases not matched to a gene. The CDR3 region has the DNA TGTGCCAGCAGCTTATCGACAGGGGGCCTCACAGATACGCAGTATTTT. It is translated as CASSLSTGGLTDTQYF.

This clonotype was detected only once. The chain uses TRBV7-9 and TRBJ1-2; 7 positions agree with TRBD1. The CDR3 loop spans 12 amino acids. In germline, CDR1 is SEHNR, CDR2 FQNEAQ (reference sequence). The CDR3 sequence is CAFTGANYGYTF. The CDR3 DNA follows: TGTGCTTTTACAGGGGCTAACTATGGCTACACCTTC.

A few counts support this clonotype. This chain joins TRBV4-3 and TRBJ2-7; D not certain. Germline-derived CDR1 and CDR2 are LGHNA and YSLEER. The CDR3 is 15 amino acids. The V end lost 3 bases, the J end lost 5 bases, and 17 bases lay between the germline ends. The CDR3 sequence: CASSHRWAGLDEQYF. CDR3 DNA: TGCGCCAGCAGCCACCGATGGGCAGGTCTGGACGAGCAGTACTTC.

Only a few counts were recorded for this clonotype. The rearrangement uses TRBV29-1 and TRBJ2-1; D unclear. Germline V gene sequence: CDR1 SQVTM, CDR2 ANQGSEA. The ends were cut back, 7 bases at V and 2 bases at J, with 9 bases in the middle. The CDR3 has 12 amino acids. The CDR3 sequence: CSATPAYNEQFF. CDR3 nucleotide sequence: TGCAGCGCGACCCCAGCCTACAATGAGCAGTTCTTC.

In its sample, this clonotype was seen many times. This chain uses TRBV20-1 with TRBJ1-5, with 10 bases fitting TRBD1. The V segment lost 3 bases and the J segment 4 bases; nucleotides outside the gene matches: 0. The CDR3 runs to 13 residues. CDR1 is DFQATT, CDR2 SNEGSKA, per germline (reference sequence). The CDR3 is CSARGQGNQPQHF. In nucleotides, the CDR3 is TGCAGTGCTAGGGGACAGGGGAATCAGCCCCAGCATTTT.